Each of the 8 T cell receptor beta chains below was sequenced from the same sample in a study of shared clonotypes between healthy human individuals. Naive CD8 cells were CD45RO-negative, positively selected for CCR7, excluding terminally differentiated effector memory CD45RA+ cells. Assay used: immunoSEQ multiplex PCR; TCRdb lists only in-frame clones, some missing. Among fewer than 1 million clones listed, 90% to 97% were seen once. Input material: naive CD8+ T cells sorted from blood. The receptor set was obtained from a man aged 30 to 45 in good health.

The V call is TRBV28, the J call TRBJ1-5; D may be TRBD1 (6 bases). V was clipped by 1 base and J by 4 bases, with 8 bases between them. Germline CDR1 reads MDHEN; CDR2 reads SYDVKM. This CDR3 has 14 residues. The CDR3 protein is CASSLFQGNQPQHF. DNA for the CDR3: TGTGCCAGCAGTTTATTCCAGGGGAATCAGCCCCAGCATTTT. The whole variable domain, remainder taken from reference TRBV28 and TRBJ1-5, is DVKVTQSSRYLVKRTGEKVFLECVQDMDHENMFWYRQDPGLGLRLIYFSYDVKMKEKGDIPEGYSVSREKKERFSLILESASTNQTSMYLCASSLFQGNQPQHFGDGTRLSIL.

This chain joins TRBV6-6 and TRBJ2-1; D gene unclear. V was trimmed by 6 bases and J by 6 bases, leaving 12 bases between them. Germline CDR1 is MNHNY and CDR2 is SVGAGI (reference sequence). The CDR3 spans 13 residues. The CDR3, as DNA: TGTGCCAGCAGCAGAGAAGGTTTCAATGAGCAGTTCTTC. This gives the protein CASSREGFNEQFF.

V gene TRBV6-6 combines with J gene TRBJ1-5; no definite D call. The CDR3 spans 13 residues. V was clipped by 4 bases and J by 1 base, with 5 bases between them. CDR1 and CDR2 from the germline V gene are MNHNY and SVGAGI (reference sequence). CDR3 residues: CASSSESNQPQHF. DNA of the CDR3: TGTGCCAGCAGTTCGGAGAGCAATCAGCCCCAGCATTTT.

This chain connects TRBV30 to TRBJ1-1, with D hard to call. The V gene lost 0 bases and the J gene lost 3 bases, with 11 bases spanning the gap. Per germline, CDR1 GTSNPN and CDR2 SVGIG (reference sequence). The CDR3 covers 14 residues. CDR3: CAWSVGSWDTEAFF. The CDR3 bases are TGTGCCTGGAGTGTAGGCAGTTGGGACACTGAAGCTTTCTTT.

Here the CDR3 reads CASSRGTGELFF. CDR3 in DNA: TGTGCCAGCTCACGGGGCACCGGGGAGCTGTTTTTT. The J gene is TRBJ2-2, the V gene TRBV18; D is unclear. Between the trimmed V and J ends, which lost 4 bases and 4 bases, there was a span of 4 bases. Per germline, CDR1 KGHSH and CDR2 LQKENI. This CDR3 has 12 amino acids.

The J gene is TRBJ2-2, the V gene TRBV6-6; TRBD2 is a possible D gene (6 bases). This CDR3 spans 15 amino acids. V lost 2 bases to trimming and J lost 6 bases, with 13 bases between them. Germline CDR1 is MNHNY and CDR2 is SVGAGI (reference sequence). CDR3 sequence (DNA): TGTGCCAGCAGTTACATTCGGGAGATAGCCGGGGAGCTGTTTTTT. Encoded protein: CASSYIREIAGELFF.

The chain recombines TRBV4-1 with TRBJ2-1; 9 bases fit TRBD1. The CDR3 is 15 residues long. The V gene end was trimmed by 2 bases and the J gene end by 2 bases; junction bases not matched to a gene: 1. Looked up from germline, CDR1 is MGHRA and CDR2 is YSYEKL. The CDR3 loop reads CASSQNRGPYNEQFF. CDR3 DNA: TGCGCCAGCAGCCAAAACAGGGGGCCCTACAATGAGCAGTTCTTC.

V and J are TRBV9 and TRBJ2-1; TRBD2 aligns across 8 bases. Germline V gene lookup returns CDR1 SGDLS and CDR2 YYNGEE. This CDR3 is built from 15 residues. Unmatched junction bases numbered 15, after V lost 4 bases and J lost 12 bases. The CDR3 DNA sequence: TGTGCCAGCAGCCCGGGCGGGACTAGGGGTGATGGGCAGTTCTTC. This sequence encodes CASSPGGTRGDGQFF.